This is a list of T cell receptor beta chains from one sample in a study of cytomegalovirus exposure and HLA in healthy donors. Method: immunoSEQ multiplex PCR; TCRdb's copy keeps in-frame clones and lacks some. The sample includes hundreds of thousands of clones, around 80% seen only once; the top ten take 0.47%. Sequenced input: PBMCs. Receptors were obtained from a boy younger than 18 in good health and CMV-seronegative. Both conserved end residues are part of each CDR3. Only some rows state a clone size, as once, few, many or a class for expanded clones.

v_gene,abundance,CDR3aa
TRBV19,.,CASSIEGAGANVLTF
TRBV7-9,.,CASNLIWGDYGYTF
TRBV11-2,once,CASTAGDYDEQYF
TRBV5-1,.,CASSLSAGDYYEQYF
TRBV9,.,CASSVDFGGKRTDTQYF
TRBV29-1,few,CSVRPARRGYGYTF
TRBV2,.,CASRATGGYEQYF
TRBV9,.,CASSPYGQSSYEQYF
TRBV10-1,.,CASSDYRQGQGYTF
TRBV27,once,CASSLWEGTGVHEQYF
TRBV6-4,.,CASSEGAGTGYNEQFF
TRBV2,.,CASSLQGPNGYTF
TRBV30,.,CASPQRQLTFISYNSPLHF
TRBV7-9,.,CASSFGTKGEQYF
TRBV5-1,few,CASSLPRQGVAGANVLTF
TRBV27,.,CASSVTRSYEQYF
TRBV9,.,CASSVALAGGHNEQFF
TRBV7-9,.,CASSFRNSLFYGYTF
TRBV2,.,CASRGGTSGGSYEQYF
TRBV7-8,.,CASNEADRVSYNEQFF
TRBV6-4,.,CASSASGTRGIDTQYF
TRBV9,.,CASGEANTEAFF
TRBV7-9,.,CASSPIAYEQYF
TRBV7-2,.,CASSYRTVNTEAFF
TRBV11-3,.,CASSLDTGRSYNEQFF
TRBV6-6,.,CASSYQRSNTGELFF
TRBV10-3,.,CAISAGTGKVGTEAFF
TRBV5-4,.,CASAPASGSSYEQYF
TRBV27,.,CASSLSAQGADTEAFF
TRBV7-9,.,CASSYSSSTDTQYF
TRBV5-1,.,CASSLFGQRSSYNSPLHF
TRBV5-1,.,CASSSGQARASYEQYF
TRBV7-6,.,CASSSREGEQYEQYF
TRBV6-4,.,CASSDGQTPNSPLHF
TRBV7-9,.,CASSLVAGWDEQYF
TRBV4-2,few,CASSQVSAENTEAFF
TRBV5-1,.,CASKTAVGTEAFF
TRBV6-1,once,CASPDMNTEAFF
TRBV11-3,.,CASSFRRQGSTEAFF
TRBV5-6,.,CASSSTRQGVGQPQHF
TRBV27,.,CASSLRLAGGFQETQYF
TRBV4-1,few,CASSPTIGEGSSYEQYF
TRBV9,.,CASSVDPVGEDNEQFF
TRBV18,.,CASSPNSQYNEKLFF
TRBV27,.,CASRITGENQPQHF
TRBV30,.,CAWTRGRGNPGQFTNQPQHF
TRBV4-1,.,CASSVDGSQPQHF
TRBV4-1,.,CASSHGTGVGRREQYF
TRBV7-9,.,CASSLGTGALAYGYTF
TRBV4-1,.,CASSHKGWGDSPLHF
TRBV11-2,.,CASSLDREDTQYF
TRBV9,.,CASSSLGGVNYGYTF
TRBV5-8,.,CASSPERETYNEQFF
TRBV18,.,CASSRQGGETQYF